This section outlines one TCR beta chain sequence together with its context. The target antigen is unknown. V lost 4 bases to trimming and J lost 0 bases, with 13 bases between them. The CDR3 runs to 16 residues. The germline CDR1 and CDR2 sequences are MNHEY and SVGEGT. TCRdb independently ran MiXCR on the reads; one entry per CDR3 protein. The table shows just under 500,000 distinct CDR3 sequences, with 33% occurring only once. This record comes from a study of T cell repertoires in cytomegalovirus infection. Study information: Recently identified HLA-C-restricted CMV epitopes were among the peptides used. Both a matching HLA type and CMV infection were indicated by public TCR beta signatures. Study-wide points: In two of eight donors, the top clonotype was HLA-C-restricted CMV-specific.

The chain joins TRBV6-2 or TRBV6-3 to TRBJ2-1; the D gene could be TRBD1 or TRBD2 (5 bases each). The receptor comes from a human donor in good health (CMV status not recorded). Some clones in this sample may be carry-over from other donors' samples. This material consisted of cultured PBMCs, taken from culture after CMV antigen stimulation. CDR3 DNA sequence: TGTGCCAGCAGTTCCACTCCCGGGGCCTCCTACAATGAGCAGTTCTTC. It is translated as CASSSTPGASYNEQFF.